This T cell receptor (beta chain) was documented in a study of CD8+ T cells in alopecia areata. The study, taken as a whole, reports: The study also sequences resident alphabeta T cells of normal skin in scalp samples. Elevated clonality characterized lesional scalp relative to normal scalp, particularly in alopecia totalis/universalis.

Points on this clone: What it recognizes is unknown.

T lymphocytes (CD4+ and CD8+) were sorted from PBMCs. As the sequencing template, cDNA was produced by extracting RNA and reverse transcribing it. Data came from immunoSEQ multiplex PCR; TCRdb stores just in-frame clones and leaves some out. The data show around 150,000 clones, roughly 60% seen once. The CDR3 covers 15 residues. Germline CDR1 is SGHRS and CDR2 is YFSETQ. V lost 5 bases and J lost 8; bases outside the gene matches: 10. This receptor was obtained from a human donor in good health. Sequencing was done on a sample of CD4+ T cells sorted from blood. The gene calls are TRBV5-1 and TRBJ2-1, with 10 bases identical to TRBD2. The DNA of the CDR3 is TGCGCCAGCAGAGTAGCGGGAGGCGGCGTCCATGAGCAGTTCTTC. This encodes CASRVAGGGVHEQFF.